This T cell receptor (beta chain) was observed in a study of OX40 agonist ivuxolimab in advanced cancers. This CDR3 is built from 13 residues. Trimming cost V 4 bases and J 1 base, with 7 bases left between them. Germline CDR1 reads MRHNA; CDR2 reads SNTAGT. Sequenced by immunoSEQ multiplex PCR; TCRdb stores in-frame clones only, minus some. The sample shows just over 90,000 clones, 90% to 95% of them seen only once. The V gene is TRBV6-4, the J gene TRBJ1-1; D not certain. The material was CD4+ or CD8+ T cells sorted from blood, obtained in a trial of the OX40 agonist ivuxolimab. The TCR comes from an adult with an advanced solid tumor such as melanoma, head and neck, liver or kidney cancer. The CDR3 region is CASSVGANTEAFF. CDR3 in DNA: TGTGCCAGCAGTGTGGGTGCGAACACTGAAGCTTTCTTT.